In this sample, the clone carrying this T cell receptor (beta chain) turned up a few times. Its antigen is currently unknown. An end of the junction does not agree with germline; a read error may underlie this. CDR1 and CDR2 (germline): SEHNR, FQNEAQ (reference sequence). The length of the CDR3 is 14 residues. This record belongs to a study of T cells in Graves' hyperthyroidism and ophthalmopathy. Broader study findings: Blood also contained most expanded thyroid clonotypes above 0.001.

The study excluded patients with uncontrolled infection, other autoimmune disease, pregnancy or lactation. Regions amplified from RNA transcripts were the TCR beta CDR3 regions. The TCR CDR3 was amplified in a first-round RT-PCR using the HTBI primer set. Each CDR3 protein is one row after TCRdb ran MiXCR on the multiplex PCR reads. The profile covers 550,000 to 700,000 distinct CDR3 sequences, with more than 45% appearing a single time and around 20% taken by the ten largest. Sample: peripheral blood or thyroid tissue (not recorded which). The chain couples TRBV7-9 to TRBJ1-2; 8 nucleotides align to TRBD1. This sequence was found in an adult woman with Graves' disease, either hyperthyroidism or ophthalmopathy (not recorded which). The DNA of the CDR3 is TGTGCCAGCAGCCACCGGGACAGGAACTACGGCTACACCTTC. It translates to CASSHRDRNYGYTF. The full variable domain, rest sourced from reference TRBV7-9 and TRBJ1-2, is DTGVSQNPRHKITKRGQNVTFRCDPISEHNRLYWYRQTLGQGPEFLTYFQNEAQLEKSRLLSDRFSAERPKGSFSTLEIQRTEQGDSAMYLCASSHRDRNYGYTFGSGTRLTVV.